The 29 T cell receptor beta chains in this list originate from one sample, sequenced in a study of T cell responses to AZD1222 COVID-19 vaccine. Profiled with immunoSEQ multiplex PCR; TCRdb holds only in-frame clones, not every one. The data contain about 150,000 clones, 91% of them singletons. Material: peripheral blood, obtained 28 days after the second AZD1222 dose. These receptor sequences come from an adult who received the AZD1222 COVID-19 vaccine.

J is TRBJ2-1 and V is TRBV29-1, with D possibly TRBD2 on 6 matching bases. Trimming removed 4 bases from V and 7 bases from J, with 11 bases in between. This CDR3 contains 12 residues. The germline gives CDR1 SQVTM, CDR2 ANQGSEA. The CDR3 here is CSVVSGGNEQFF. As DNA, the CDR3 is TGCAGCGTTGTTAGCGGAGGGAATGAGCAGTTCTTC.

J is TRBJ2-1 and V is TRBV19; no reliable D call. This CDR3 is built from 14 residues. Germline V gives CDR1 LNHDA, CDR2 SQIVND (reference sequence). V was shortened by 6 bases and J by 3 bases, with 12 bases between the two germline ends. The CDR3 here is CASRIDDGYNEQFF. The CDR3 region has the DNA TGTGCCAGTAGGATTGACGACGGCTACAATGAGCAGTTCTTC.

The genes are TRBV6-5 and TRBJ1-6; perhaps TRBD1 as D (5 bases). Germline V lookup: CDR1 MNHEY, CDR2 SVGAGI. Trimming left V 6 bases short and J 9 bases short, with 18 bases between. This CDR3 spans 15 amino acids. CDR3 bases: TGTGCCAGCAGGGGGGGACGTGTTGGCCTTTCACCCCTCCACTTT. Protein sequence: CASRGGRVGLSPLHF.

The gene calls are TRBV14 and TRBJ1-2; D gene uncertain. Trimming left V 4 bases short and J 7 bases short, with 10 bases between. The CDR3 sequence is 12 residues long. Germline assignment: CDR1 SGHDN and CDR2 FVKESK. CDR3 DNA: TGTGCCAGCAGCCCCCGCGGTGGTGGCTACACCTTC. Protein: CASSPRGGGYTF.

CDR3 nucleotides: TGTGCCAGCAGGGCTAGCGGGAGCCGCGAGCAGTACTTC. As protein: CASRASGSREQYF. V gene TRBV12-3 or TRBV12-4 combines with J gene TRBJ2-7; the match to TRBD2 covers 10 bases. V trimming: 6 bases; J trimming: 6 bases; junction bases outside the gene matches: 5. The CDR3 is 13 residues long.

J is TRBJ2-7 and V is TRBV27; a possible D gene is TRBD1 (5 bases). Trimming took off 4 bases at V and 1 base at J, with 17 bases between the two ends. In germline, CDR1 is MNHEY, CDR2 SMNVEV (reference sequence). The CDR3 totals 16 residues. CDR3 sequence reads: CASSSRRGWVSYEQYF. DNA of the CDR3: TGTGCCAGCAGTTCCAGAAGGGGATGGGTTTCCTACGAGCAGTACTTC.

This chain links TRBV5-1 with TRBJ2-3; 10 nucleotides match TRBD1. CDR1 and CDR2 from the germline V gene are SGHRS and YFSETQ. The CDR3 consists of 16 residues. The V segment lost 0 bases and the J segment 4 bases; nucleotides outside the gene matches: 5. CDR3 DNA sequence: TGCGCCAGCAGCTTGGGAGGGACAGGGGTGCCAGATACGCAGTATTTT. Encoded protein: CASSLGGTGVPDTQYF.

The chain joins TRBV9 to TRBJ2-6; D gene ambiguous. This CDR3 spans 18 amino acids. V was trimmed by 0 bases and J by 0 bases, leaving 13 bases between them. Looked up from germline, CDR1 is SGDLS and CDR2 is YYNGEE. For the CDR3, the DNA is TGTGCCAGCAGCGTAGCCCCATCAGTCCGCTCTGGGGCCAACGTCCTGACTTTC. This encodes CASSVAPSVRSGANVLTF.

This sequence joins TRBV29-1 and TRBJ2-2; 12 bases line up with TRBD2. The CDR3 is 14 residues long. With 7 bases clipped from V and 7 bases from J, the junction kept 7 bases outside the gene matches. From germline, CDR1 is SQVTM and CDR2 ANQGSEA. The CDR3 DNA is TGCAGCGACCGACTAGCGGGAGCGGGCGGGGAGCTGTTTTTT. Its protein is CSDRLAGAGGELFF.

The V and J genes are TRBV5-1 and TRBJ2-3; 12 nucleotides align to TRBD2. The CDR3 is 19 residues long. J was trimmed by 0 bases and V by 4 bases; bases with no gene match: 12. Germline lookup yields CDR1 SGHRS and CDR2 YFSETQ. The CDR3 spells CASSLIGGLAGRSTDTQYF. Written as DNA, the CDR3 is TGCGCCAGCAGCCTTATCGGAGGACTAGCGGGAAGGAGCACAGATACGCAGTATTTT.

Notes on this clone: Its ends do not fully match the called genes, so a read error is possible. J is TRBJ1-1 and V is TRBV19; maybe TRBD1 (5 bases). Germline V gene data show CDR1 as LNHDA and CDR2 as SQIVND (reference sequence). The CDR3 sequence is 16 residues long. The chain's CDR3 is CANSLGGEGLNTEAFF. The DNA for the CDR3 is TGTGCCAATAGTCTGGGGGGGGAAGGGCTGAACACTGAAGCTTTCTTT.

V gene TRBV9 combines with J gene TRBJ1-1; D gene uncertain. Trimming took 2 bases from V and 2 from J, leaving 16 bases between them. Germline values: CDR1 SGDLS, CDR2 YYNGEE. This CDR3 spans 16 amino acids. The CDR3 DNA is TGTGCCAGCAGCGTGGGTCCCTCTCCGGTCAACACTGAAGCTTTCTTT. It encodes CASSVGPSPVNTEAFF.

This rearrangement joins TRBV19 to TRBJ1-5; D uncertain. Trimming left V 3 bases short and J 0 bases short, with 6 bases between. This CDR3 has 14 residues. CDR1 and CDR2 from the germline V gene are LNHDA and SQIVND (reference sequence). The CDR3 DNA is TGTGCCAGTAGTATCTCGGTTAGCAATCAGCCCCAGCATTTT. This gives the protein CASSISVSNQPQHF.

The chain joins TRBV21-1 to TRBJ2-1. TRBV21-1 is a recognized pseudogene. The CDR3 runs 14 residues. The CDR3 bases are TGTGCCAGCAGCAGGGTTAGCTCCTACAATGAGCAGTTCTTC. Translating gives CASSRVSSYNEQFF.

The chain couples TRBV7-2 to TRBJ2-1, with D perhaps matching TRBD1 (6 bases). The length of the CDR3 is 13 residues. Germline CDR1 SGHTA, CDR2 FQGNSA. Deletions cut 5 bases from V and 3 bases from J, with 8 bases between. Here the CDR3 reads CASSIQGYNEQFF. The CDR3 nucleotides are TGTGCCAGCAGCATACAGGGCTACAATGAGCAGTTCTTC.

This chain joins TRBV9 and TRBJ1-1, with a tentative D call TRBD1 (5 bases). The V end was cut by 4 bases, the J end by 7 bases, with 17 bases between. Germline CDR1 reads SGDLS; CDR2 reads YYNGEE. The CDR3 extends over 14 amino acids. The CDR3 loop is CASSRAVGESEAFF. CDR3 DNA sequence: TGTGCCAGCAGCAGGGCGGTAGGGGAGAGTGAAGCTTTCTTT.

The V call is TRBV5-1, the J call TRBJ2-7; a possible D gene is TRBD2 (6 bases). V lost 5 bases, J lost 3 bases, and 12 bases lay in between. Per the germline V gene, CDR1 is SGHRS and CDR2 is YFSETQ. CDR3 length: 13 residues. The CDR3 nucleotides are TGCGCCAGCAGTTGGGACTTAGGCTACGAGCAGTACTTC. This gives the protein CASSWDLGYEQYF.

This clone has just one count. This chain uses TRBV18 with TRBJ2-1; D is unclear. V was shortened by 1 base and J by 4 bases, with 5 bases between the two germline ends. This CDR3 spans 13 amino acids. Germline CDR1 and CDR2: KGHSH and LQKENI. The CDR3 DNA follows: TGTGCCAGCTCACCACTCCGTTACAATGAGCAGTTCTTC. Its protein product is CASSPLRYNEQFF.

This CDR3 reads CASSAMSGMSTDTQYF. The CDR3 region has the DNA TGTGCCAGCAGTGCTATGTCGGGGATGAGCACAGATACGCAGTATTTT. This chain joins TRBV6-1 and TRBJ2-3; a possible D gene is TRBD2 (5 bases). Looked up from germline, CDR1 is MNHNS and CDR2 is SASEGT. The CDR3 extends over 16 amino acids. The V end was cut by 4 bases, the J end by 0 bases, with 14 bases between.

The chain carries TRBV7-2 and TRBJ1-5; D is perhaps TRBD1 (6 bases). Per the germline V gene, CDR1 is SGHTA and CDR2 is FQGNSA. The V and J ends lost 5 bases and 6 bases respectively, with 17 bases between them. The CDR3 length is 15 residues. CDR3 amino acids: CASSLTGHLGQPQHF. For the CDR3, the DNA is TGTGCCAGCAGCCTAACAGGGCATCTTGGTCAGCCCCAGCATTTT.

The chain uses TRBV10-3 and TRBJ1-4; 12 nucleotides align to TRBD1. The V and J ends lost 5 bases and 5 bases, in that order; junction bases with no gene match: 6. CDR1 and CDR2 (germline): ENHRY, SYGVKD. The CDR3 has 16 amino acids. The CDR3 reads CAISSGQGALNEKLFF. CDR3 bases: TGTGCCATCAGTTCGGGACAGGGGGCCCTCAATGAAAAACTGTTTTTT.

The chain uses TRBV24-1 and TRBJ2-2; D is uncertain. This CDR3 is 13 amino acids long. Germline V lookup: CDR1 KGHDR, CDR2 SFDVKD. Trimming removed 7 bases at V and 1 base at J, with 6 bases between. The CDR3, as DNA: TGTGCCACCAGATTCAGGAACACCGGGGAGCTGTTTTTT. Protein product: CATRFRNTGELFF.

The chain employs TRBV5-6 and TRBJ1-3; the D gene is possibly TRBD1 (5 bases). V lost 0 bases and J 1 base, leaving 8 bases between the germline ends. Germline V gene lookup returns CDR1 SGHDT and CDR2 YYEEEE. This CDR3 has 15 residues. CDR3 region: CASSLASGSGNTIYF. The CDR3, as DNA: TGTGCCAGCAGCTTGGCCTCAGGGTCTGGAAACACCATATATTTT.

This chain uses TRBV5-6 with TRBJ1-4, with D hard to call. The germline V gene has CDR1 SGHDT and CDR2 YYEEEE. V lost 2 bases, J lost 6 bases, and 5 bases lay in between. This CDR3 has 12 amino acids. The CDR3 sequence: CASSLRDEKLFF. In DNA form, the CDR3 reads TGTGCCAGCAGCTTAAGAGATGAAAAACTGTTTTTT.

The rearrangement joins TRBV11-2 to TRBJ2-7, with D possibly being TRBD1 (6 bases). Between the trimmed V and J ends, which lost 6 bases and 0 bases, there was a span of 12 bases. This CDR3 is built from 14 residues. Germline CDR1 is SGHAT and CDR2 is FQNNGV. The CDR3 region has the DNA TGTGCCAGCAGTTACAGGGAAACCTCCTACGAGCAGTACTTC. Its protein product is CASSYRETSYEQYF.

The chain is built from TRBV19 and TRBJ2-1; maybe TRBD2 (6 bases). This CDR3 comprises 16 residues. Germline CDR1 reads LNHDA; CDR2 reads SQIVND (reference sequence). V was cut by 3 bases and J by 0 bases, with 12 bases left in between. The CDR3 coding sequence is TGTGCCAGTAGTATGTGGGACTGGAGCTCCTACAATGAGCAGTTCTTC. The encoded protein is CASSMWDWSSYNEQFF.

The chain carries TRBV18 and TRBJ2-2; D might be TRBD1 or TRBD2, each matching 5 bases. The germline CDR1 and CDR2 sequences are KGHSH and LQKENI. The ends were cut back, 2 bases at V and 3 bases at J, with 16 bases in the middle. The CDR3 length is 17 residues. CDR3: CASSPSRQGADTGELFF. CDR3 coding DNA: TGTGCCAGCTCACCATCTAGGCAGGGAGCTGACACCGGGGAGCTGTTTTTT. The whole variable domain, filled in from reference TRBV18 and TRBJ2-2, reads NAGVMQNPRHLVRRRGQEARLRCSPMKGHSHVYWYRQLPEEGLKFMVYLQKENIIDESGMPKERFSAEFPKEGPSILRIQQVVRGDSAAYFCASSPSRQGADTGELFFGEGSRLTVL.

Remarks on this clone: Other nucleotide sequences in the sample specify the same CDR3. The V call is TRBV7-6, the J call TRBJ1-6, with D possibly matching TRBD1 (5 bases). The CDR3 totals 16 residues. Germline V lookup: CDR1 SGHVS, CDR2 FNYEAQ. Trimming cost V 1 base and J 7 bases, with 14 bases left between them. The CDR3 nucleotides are TGTGCCAGCAGCTTAGGCGCGGGAGGGACGAATTCACCCCTCCACTTT. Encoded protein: CASSLGAGGTNSPLHF.

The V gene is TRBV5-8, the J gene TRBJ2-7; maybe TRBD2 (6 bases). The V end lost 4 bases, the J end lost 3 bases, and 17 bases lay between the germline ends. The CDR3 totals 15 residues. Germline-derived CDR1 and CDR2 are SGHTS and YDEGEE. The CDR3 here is CASSLRDGSLYEQYF. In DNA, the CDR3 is TGTGCCAGCAGCCTCCGCGACGGGAGTCTCTACGAGCAGTACTTC. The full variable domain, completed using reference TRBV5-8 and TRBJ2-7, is EAGVTQSPTHLIKTRGQQATLRCSPISGHTSVYWYQQALGLGLQFLLWYDEGEERNRGNFPPRFSGRQFPNYSSELNVNALELEDSALYLCASSLRDGSLYEQYFGPGTRLTVT.